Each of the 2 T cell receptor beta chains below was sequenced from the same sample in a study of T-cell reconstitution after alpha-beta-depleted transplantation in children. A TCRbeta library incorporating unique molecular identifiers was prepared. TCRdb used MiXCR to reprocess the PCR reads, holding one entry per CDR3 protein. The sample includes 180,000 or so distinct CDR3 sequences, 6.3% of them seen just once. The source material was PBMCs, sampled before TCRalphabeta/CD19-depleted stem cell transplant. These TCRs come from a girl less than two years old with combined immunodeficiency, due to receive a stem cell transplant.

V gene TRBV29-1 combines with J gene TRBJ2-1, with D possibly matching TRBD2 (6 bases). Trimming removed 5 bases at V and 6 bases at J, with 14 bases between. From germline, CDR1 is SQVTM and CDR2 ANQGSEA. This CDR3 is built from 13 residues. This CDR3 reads CSVLRLVGNEQFF. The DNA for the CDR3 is TGCAGCGTTCTACGACTAGTAGGCAATGAGCAGTTCTTC.

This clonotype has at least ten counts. The CDR3 reads CASSQDRSPWTNEKLFF. The CDR3 nucleotides read TGCGCCAGCAGCCAAGATAGGTCCCCTTGGACTAATGAAAAACTGTTTTTT. The chain has TRBV4-3 and TRBJ1-4; D gene uncertain. CDR1 and CDR2 (germline): LGHNA, YSLEER. The CDR3 spans 17 residues. Trimming took off 0 bases at V and 2 bases at J, with 13 bases between the two ends.